Listed here is a single T cell receptor (beta chain). TCRdb's table, derived via immunoSEQ multiplex PCR, lists solely in-frame clones and lacks some. The sample includes about 40,000 clones, about 86% seen only once; the top ten take about 2.8%. The data stem from a study of blood T cell repertoires in COVID-19. Study-wide context: Samples representing acute and convalescent COVID-19 were sourced from the United States, Italy and Spain. The analysed material was cDNA or gDNA that came from T cells, B-cell-depleted T cells, or PBMCs.

Looked up from germline, CDR1 is SGHVS and CDR2 is FQNEAQ. Losses at the gene ends were 8 bases for V and 7 bases for J; bases not matched to a gene: 24. The CDR3 sequence is 19 residues long. This clonotype originated in a woman aged 55-75 years with acute or convalescent COVID-19. The chain employs TRBV7-8 and TRBJ2-7, with TRBD1 matching 12 bases. The specimen was peripheral blood. The DNA for the CDR3 is TGTGCCAGCCGCACTACAACCGGGACAGGGGGCCCCATCCGGGGGGAGCAGTACTTC. Residues: CASRTTTGTGGPIRGEQYF.